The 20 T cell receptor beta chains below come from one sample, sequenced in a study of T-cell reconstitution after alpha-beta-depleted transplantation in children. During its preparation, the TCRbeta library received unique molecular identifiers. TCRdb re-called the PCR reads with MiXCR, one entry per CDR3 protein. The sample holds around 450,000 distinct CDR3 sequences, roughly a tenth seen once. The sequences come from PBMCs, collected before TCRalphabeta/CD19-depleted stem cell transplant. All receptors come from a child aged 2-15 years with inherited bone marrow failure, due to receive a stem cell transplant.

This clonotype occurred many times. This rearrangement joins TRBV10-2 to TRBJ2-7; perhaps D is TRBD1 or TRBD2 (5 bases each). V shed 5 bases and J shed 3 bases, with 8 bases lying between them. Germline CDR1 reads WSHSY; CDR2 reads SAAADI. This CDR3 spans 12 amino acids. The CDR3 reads CASSWGNYEQYF. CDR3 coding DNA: TGCGCCAGCAGTTGGGGGAACTACGAGCAGTACTTC.

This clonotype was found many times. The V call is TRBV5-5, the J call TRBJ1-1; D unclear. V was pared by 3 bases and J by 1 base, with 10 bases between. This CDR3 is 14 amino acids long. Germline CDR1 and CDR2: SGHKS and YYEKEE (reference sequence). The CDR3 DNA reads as TGTGCCAGCAGCTGGGCCTCAACGAACACTGAAGCTTTCTTT. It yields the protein CASSWASTNTEAFF. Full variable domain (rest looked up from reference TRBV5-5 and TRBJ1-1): DAGVTQSPTHLIKTRGQQVTLRCSPISGHKSVSWYQQVLGQGPQFIFQYYEKEERGRGNFPDRFSARQFPNYSSELNVNALLLGDSALYLCASSWASTNTEAFFGQGTRLTVV.

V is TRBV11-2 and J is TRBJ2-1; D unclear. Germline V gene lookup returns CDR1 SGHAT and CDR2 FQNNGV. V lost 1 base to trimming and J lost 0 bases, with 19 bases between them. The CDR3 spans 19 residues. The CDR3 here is CASSLVVPLAYNSYNEQFF. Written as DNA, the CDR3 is TGTGCCAGCAGCTTAGTAGTCCCTCTGGCCTATAACTCCTACAATGAGCAGTTCTTC.

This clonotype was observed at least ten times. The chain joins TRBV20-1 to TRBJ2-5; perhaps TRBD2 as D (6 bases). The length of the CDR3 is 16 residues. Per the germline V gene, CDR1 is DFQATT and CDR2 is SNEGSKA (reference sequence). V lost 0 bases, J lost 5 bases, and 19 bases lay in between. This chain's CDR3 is CSAREGNGGLAETQYF. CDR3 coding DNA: TGCAGTGCTAGAGAGGGGAACGGGGGACTTGCGGAGACCCAGTACTTC.

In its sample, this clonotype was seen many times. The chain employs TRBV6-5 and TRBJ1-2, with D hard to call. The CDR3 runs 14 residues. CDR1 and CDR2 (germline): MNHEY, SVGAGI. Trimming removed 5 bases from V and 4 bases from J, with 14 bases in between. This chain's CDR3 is CASSPRTEVYGYTF. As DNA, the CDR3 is TGTGCCAGCAGTCCCCGAACGGAGGTCTATGGCTACACCTTC.

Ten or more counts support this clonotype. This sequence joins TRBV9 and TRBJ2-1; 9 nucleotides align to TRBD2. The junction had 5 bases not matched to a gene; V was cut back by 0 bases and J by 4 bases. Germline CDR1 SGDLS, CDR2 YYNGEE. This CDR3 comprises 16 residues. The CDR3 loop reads CASSVELAGPYNEQFF. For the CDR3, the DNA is TGTGCCAGCAGCGTAGAACTAGCGGGCCCGTACAATGAGCAGTTCTTC.

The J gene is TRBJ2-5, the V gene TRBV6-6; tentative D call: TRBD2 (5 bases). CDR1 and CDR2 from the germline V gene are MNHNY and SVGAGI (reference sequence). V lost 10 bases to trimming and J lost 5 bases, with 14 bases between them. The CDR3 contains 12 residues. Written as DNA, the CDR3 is TGTGCCACCCCTCGGGGTCGGGAGACCCAGTACTTC. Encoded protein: CATPRGRETQYF.

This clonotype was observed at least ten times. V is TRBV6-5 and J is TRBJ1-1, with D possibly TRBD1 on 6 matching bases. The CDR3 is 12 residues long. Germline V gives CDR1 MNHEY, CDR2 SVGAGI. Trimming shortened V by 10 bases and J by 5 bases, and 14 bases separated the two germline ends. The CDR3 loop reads CATGGAGTEAFF. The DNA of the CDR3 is TGTGCCACGGGGGGGGCGGGAACTGAAGCTTTCTTT.

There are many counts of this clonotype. For the CDR3, the DNA is TGTGCCAGCGGCGGAACTTCCTACGAGCAGTACTTC. It yields the protein CASGGTSYEQYF. The gene calls are TRBV12-3 or TRBV12-4 and TRBJ2-7, with unresolved D. The CDR3 covers 12 residues. Trimming shortened V by 8 bases and J by 1 base, and 9 bases separated the two germline ends.

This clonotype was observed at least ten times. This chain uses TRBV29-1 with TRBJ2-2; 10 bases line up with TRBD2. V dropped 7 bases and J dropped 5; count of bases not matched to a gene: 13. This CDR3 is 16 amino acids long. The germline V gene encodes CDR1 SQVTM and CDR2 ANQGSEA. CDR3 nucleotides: TGCAGCGCCTCACCCATAGCGGGAGGTTGGACCGGGGAGCTGTTTTTT. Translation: CSASPIAGGWTGELFF.

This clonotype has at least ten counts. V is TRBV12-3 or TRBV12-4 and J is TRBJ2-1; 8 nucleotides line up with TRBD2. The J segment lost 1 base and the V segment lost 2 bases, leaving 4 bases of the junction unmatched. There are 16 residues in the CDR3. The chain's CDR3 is CASSLNLAGSYNEQFF. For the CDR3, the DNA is TGTGCCAGCAGTTTAAATTTAGCGGGATCCTACAATGAGCAGTTCTTC.

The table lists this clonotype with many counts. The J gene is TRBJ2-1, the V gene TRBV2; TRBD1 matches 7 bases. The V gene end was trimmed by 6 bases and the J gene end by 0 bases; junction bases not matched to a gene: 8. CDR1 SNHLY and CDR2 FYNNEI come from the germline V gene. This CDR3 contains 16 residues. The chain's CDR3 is CASSLPGQSSYNEQFF. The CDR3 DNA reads TGTGCCAGCAGCCTACCGGGACAGAGCTCCTACAATGAGCAGTTCTTC.

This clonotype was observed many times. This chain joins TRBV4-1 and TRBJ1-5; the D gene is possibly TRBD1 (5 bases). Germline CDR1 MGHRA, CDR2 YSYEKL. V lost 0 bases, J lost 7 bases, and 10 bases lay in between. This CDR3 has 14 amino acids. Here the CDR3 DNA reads TGCGCCAGCAGCCAAGACTGGGGGGGACAGCCCCAGCATTTT. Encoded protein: CASSQDWGGQPQHF.

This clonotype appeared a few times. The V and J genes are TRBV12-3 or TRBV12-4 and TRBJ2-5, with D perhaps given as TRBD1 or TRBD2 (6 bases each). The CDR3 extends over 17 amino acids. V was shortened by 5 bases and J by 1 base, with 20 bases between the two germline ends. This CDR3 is CASSGGPASGSQETQYF. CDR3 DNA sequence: TGTGCCAGCAGTGGGGGGCCGGCATCGGGCAGCCAAGAGACCCAGTACTTC.

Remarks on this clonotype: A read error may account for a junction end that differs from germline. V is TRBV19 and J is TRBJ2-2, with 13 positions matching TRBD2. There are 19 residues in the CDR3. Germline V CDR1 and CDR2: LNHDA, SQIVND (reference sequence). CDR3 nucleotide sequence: TGTGCCAGTAAGATCCTGACTAGCGGGAGGATCGGAGACACCGGGGAGCTGCTTTTT. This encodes CASKILTSGRIGDTGELLF.

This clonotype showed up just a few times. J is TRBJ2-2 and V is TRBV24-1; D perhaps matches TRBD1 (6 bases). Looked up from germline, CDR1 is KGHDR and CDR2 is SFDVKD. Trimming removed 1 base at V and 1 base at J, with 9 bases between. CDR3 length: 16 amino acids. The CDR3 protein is CATSDFRGVNTGELFF. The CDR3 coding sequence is TGTGCCACCAGTGATTTCAGGGGTGTGAACACCGGGGAGCTGTTTTTT.

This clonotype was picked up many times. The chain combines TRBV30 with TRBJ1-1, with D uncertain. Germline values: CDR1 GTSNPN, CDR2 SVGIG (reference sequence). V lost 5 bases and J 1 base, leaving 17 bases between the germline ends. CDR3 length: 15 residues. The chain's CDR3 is CAWAPRGLPNTEAFF. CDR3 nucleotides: TGTGCCTGGGCCCCCCGAGGACTCCCGAACACTGAAGCTTTCTTT. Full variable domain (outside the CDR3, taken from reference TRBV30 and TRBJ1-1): SQTIHQWPATLVQPVGSPLSLECTVEGTSNPNLYWYRQAAGRGLQLLFYSVGIGQISSEVPQNLSASRPQDRQFILSSKKLLLSDSGFYLCAWAPRGLPNTEAFFGQGTRLTVV.

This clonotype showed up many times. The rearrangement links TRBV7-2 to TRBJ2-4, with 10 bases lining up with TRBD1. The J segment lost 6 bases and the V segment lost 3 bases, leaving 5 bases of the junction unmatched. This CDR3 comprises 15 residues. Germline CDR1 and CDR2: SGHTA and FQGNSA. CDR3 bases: TGTGCCAGCAGCTTCTTGACAGGGGGCACAAACATTCAGTACTTC. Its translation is CASSFLTGGTNIQYF.

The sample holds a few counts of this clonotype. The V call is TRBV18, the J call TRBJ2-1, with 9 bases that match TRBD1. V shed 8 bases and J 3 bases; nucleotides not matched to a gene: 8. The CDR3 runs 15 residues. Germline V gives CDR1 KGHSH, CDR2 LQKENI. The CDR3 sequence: CASAPEGQGYNEQFF. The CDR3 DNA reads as TGTGCCAGCGCCCCAGAGGGACAGGGCTACAATGAGCAGTTCTTC.

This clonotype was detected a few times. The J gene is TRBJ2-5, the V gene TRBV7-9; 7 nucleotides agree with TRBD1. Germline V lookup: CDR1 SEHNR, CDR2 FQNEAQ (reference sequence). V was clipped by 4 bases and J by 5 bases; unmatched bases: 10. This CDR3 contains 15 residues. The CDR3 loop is CASSSPGPRGETQYF. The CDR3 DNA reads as TGTGCCAGCAGCTCACCGGGACCCAGGGGGGAGACCCAGTACTTC.